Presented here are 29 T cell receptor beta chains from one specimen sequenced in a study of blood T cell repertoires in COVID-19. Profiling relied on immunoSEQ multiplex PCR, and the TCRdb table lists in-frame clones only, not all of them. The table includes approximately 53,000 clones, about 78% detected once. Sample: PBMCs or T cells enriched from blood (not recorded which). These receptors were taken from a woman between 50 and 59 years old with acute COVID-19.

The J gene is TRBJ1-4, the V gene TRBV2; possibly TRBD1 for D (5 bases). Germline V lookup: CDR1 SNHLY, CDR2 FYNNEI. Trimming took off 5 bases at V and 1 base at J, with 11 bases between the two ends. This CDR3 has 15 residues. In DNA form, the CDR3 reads TGTGCCAGCAGTTCAGGGACTAGAACTAATGAAAAACTGTTTTTT. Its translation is CASSSGTRTNEKLFF.

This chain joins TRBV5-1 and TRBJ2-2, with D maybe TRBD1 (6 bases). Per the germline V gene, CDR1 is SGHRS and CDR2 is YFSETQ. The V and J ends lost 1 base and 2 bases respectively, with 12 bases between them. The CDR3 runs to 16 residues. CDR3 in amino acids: CASSLTGNRNTGELFF. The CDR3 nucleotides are TGCGCCAGCAGCTTGACAGGGAACAGAAACACCGGGGAGCTGTTTTTT.

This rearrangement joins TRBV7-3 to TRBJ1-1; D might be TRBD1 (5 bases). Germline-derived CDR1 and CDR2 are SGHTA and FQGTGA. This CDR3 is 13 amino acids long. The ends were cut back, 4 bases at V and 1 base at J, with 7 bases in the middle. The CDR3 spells CASSSGQNTEAFF. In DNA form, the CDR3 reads TGTGCCAGCAGCTCCGGACAGAACACTGAAGCTTTCTTT.

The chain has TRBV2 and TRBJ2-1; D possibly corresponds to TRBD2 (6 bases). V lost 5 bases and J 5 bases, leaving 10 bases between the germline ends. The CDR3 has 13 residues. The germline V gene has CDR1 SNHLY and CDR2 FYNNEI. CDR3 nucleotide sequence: TGTGCCAGCAGTTCTAGCGCCGACAATGAGCAGTTCTTC. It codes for CASSSSADNEQFF.

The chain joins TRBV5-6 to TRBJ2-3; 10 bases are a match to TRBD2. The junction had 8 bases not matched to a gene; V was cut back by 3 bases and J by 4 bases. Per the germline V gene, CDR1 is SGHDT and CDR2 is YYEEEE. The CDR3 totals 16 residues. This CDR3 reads CASSWGGAGGPDTQYF. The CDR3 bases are TGTGCCAGCAGCTGGGGTGGAGCGGGGGGGCCAGATACGCAGTATTTT. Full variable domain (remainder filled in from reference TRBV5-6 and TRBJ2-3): DAGVTQSPTHLIKTRGQQVTLRCSPKSGHDTVSWYQQALGQGPQFIFQYYEEEERQRGNFPDRFSGHQFPNYSSELNVNALLLGDSALYLCASSWGGAGGPDTQYFGPGTRLTVL.

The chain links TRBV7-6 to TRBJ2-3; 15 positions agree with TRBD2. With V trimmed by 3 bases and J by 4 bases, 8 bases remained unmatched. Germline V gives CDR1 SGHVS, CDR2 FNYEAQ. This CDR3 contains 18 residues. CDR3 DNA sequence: TGTGCCAGCAGCTTCTACGGGACTAGCGGGGGGCACGCAGATACGCAGTATTTT. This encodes CASSFYGTSGGHADTQYF.

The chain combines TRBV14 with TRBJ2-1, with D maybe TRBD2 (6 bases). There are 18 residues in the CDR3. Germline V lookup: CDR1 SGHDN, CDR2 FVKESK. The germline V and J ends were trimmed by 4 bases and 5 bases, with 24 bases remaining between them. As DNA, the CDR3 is TGTGCCAGCAGCCCATCTACCGGCGGGGCCACCACGAACAATGAGCAGTTCTTC. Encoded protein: CASSPSTGGATTNNEQFF.

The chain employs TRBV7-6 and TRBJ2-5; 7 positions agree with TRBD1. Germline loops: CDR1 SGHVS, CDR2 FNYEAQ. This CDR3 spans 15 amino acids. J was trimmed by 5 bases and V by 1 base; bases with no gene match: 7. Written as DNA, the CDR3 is TGTGCCAGCAGCTTAGGGGACAGCCTGGTGGAGACCCAGTACTTC. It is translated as CASSLGDSLVETQYF.

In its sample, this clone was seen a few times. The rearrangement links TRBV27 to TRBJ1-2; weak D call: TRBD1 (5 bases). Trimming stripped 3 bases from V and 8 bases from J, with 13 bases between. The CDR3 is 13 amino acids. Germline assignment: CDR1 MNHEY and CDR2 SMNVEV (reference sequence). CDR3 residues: CASSLEGAGGYTF. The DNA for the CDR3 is TGTGCCAGCAGTTTGGAAGGGGCGGGGGGCTACACCTTC.

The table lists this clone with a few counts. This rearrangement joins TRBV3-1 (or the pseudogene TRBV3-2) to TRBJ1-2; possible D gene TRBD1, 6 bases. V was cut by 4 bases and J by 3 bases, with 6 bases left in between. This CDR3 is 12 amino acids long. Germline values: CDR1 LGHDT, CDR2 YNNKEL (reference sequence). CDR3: CASSRTDYGYTF. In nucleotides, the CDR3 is TGTGCCAGCAGCCGGACAGACTATGGCTACACCTTC.

CDR3 loop: CASSLDAAGASFPNEQYF. The CDR3 region has the DNA TGCGCCAGCAGCTTGGACGCAGCGGGGGCCTCCTTTCCCAACGAGCAGTACTTC. The rearrangement links TRBV5-1 to TRBJ2-7, with 8 bases that match TRBD2. The CDR3 contains 18 residues. Germline V lookup: CDR1 SGHRS, CDR2 YFSETQ. V was clipped by 0 bases and J by 5 bases; unmatched bases: 16.

For the CDR3, the DNA is TGTGCCAGCAGCTTAGATCTCGTATATGGGACAATGAACACTGAAGCTTTCTTT. Translated: CASSLDLVYGTMNTEAFF. The V gene is TRBV11-3, the J gene TRBJ1-1, with TRBD1 as a possible D gene (6 bases). CDR1 and CDR2 (germline): SGHNT, YENEEA. V lost 0 bases to trimming and J lost 0 bases, with 17 bases between them. CDR3 length equals 18 residues.

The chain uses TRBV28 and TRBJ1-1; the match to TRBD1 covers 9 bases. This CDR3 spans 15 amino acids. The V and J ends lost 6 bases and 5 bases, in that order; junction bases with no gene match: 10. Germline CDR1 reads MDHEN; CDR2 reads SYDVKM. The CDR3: CASSTPGTGITEAFF. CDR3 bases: TGTGCCAGCAGCACTCCCGGGACAGGGATAACTGAAGCTTTCTTT.

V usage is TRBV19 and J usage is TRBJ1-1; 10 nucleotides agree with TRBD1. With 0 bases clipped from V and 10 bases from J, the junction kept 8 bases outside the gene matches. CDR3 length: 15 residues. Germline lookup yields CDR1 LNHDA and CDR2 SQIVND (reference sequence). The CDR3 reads CASSIEGGQGPGAFF. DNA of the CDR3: TGTGCCAGTAGTATAGAAGGGGGACAGGGGCCGGGAGCTTTCTTT.

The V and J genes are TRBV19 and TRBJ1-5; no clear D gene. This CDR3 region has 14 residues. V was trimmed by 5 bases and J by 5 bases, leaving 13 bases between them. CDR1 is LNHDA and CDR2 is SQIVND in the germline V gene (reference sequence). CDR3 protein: CASSPRSGYQPQHF. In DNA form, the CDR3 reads TGTGCCAGTAGTCCAAGAAGCGGTTATCAGCCCCAGCATTTT.

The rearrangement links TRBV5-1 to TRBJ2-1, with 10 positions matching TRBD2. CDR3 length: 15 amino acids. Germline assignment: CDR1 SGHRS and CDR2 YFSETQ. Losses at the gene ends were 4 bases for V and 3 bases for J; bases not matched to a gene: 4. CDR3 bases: TGCGCCAGCAGCCGAGGGACTAGCGACTACAATGAGCAGTTCTTC. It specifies CASSRGTSDYNEQFF.

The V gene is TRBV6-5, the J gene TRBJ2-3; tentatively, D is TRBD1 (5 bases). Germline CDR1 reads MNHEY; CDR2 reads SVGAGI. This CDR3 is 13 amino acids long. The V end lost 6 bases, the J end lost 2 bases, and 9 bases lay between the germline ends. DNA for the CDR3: TGTGCCAGCAGCCTAGGGGACACAGATACGCAGTATTTT. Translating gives CASSLGDTDTQYF.

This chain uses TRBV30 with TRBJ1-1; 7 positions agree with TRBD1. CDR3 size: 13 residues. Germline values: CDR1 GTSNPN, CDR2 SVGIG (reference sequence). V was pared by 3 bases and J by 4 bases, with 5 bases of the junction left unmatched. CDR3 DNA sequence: TGTGCCTGGAGCTCGACAGGGCTCACTGAAGCTTTCTTT. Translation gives CAWSSTGLTEAFF.

The CDR3 nucleotides are TGTGCCAGTCGGCGCAGAAACAACTACCCCTCCTACGAGCAGTACTTC. Protein sequence: CASRRRNNYPSYEQYF. The genes are TRBV9 and TRBJ2-7; D gene ambiguous. With 8 bases removed from V and 0 bases from J, the gap between germline ends came to 21 bases. CDR1 is SGDLS and CDR2 is YYNGEE in the germline V gene. CDR3 size: 16 residues.

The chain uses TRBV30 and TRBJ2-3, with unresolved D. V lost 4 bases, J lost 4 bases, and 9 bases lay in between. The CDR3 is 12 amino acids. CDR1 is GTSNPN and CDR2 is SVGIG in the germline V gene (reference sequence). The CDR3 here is CAWTLLADTQYF. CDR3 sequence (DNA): TGTGCCTGGACTTTATTAGCAGATACGCAGTATTTT.

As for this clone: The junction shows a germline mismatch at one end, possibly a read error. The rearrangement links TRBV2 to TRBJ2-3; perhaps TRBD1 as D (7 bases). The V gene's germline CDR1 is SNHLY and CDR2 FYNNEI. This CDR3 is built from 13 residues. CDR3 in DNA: TGCGTCACGAGGAGGGGGCCAACAGATACGCAGTATTTT. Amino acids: CVTRRGPTDTQYF.

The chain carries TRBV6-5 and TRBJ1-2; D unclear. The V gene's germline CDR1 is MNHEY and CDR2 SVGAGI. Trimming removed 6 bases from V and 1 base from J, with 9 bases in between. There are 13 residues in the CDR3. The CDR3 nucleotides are TGTGCCAGCAGCATACAGAATAACTATGGCTACACCTTC. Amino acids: CASSIQNNYGYTF.

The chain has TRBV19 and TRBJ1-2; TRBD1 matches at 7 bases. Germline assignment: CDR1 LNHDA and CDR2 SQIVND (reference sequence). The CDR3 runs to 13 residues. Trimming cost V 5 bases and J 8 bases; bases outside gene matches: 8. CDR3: CASSRDSLGGYTF. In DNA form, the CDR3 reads TGTGCCAGTAGTCGGGACAGTTTGGGCGGCTACACCTTC.

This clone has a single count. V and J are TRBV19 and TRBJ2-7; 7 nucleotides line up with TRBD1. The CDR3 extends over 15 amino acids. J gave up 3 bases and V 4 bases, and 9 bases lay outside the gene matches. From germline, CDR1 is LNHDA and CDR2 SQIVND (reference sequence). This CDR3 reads CASSTGTATNYEQYF. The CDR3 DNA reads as TGTGCCAGTAGTACGGGGACAGCAACTAACTACGAGCAGTACTTC.

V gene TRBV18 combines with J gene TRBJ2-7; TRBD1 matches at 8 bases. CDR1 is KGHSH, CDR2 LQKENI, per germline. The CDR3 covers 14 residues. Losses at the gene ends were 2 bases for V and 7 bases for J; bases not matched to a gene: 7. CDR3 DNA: TGTGCCAGCTCACCAGCGACAGGGGTAGGGGAGCAGTACTTC. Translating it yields CASSPATGVGEQYF.

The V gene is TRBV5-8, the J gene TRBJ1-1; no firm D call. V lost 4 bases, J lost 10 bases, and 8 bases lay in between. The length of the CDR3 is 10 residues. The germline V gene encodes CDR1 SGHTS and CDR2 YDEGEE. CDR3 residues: CASSLSGAFF. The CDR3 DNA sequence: TGTGCCAGCAGCCTTTCGGGAGCTTTCTTT.

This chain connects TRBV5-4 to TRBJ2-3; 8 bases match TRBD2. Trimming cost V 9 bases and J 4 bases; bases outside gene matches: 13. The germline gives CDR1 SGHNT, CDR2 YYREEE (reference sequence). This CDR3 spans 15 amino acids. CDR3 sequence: CATSPGLARADTQYF. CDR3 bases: TGTGCCACCTCACCTGGACTAGCTCGGGCAGATACGCAGTATTTT.

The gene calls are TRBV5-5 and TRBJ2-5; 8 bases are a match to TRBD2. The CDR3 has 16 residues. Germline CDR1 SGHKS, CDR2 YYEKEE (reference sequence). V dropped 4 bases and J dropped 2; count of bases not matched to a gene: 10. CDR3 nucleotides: TGTGCCAGCAGCCTCGGACTAGCCCTCTTTCAAGAGACCCAGTACTTC. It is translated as CASSLGLALFQETQYF.

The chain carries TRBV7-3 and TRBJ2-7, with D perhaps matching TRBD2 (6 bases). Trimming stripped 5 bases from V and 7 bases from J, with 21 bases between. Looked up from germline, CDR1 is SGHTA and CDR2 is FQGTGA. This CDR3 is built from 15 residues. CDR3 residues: CASSPWGGAVGEQYF. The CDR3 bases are TGTGCCAGCAGCCCGTGGGGCGGGGCTGTAGGGGAGCAGTACTTC. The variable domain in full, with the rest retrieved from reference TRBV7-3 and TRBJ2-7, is GAGVSQTPSNKVTEKGKYVELRCDPISGHTALYWYRQSLGQGPEFLIYFQGTGAADDSGLPNDRFFAVRPEGSVSTLKIQRTERGDSAVYLCASSPWGGAVGEQYFGPGTRLTVT.